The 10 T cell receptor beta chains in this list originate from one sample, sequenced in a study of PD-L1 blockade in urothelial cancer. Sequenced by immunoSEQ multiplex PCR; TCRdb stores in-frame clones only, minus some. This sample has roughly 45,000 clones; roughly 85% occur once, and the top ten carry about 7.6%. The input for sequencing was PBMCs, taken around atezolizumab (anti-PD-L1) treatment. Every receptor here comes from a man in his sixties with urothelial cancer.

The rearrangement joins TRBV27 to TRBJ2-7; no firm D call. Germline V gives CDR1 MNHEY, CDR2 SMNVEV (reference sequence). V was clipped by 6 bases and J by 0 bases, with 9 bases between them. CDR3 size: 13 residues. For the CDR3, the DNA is TGTGCCAGCAGGCGGCTAAGCTCCTACGAGCAGTACTTC. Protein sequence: CASRRLSSYEQYF.

The CDR3 DNA sequence: TGTGCCAGCAGCACTATGGGGGGGGGCCGAGATGAGCAGTTCTTC. Residues: CASSTMGGGRDEQFF. The J gene is TRBJ2-1, the V gene TRBV28; a possible D gene is TRBD2 (7 bases). The CDR3 sequence is 15 residues long. Between the trimmed V and J ends, which lost 6 bases and 8 bases, there was a span of 20 bases. Germline lookup yields CDR1 MDHEN and CDR2 SYDVKM. The full variable domain, its missing parts supplied by reference TRBV28 and TRBJ2-1, is DVKVTQSSRYLVKRTGEKVFLECVQDMDHENMFWYRQDPGLGLRLIYFSYDVKMKEKGDIPEGYSVSREKKERFSLILESASTNQTSMYLCASSTMGGGRDEQFFGPGTRLTVL.

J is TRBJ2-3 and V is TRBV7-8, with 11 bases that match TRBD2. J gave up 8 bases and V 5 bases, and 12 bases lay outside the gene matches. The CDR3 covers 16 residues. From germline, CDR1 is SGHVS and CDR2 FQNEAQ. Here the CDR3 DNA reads TGTGCCAGCAGCAGTAACCTAGCGGGGGGCCGCGGTACGCAGTATTTT. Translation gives CASSSNLAGGRGTQYF.

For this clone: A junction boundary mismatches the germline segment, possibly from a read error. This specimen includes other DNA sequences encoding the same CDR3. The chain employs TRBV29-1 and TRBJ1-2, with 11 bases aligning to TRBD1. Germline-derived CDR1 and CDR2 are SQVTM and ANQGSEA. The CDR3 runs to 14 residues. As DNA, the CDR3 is TGCAGCGGTAGGACAGGGGGCACCGAGGGCGGCTATACCTTC. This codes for CSGRTGGTEGGYTF.

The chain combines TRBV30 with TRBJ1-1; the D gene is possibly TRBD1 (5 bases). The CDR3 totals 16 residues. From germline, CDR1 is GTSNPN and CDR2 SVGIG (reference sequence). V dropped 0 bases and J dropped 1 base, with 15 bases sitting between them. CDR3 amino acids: CAWSVLMPGGNTEAFF. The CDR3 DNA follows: TGTGCCTGGAGTGTACTGATGCCGGGGGGGAACACTGAAGCTTTCTTT.

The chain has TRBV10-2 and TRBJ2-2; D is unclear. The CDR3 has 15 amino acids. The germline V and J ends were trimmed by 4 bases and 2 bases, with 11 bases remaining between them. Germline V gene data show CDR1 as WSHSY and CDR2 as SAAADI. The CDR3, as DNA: TGCGCCAGCAGTGTGGCAGGTACCAACACCGGGGAGCTGTTTTTT. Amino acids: CASSVAGTNTGELFF.

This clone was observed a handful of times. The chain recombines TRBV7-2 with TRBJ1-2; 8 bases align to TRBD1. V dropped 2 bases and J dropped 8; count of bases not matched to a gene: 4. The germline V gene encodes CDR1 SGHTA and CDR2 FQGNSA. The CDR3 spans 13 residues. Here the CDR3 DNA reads TGTGCCAGCAGCTTACAGGGGGCGGGCGGCTACACCTTC. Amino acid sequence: CASSLQGAGGYTF.

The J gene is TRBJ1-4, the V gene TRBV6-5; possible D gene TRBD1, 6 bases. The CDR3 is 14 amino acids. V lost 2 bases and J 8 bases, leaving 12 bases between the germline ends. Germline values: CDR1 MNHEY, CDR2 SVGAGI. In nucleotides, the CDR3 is TGTGCCAGCAGTTACGGGCCAGGGGAAGAAAAACTGTTTTTT. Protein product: CASSYGPGEEKLFF.

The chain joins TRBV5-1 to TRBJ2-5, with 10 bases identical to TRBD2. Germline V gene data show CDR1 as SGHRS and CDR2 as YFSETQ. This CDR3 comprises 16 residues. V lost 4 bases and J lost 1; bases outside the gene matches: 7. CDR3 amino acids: CASSPLSGGLQETQYF. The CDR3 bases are TGCGCCAGCAGCCCCCTTAGCGGGGGGCTCCAAGAGACCCAGTACTTC.

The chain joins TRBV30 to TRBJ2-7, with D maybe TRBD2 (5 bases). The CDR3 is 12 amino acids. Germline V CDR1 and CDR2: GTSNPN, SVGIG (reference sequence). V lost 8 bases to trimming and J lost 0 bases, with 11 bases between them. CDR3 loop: CAGRRDSYEQYF. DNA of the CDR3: TGTGCCGGTCGACGGGACTCCTACGAGCAGTACTTC.